Following are 29 T cell receptor beta chains from one sample sequenced in a study of metastatic and nonmetastatic thyroid tumors. Thyroid surgery took place with no prior treatment in any patient. MiXCR was used by TCRdb to re-call the PCR reads. The sample has thousands of clones; about 30% are singletons. Input material: adjacent normal tissue. Source of these receptors: a female donor with papillary thyroid cancer or a benign thyroid nodule (not recorded which). Some clones in this sample may be carry-over from other donors' samples.

By proportion, this clone is medium-sized (0.01 to 0.1%). V is TRBV5-1 and J is TRBJ1-1; TRBD1 matches 9 bases. The CDR3 is made up of 14 amino acids. Germline assignment: CDR1 SGHRS and CDR2 YFSETQ. Losses at the gene ends were 3 bases for V and 5 bases for J; bases not matched to a gene: 5. This chain's CDR3 is CASSSRQGGTEAFF. DNA of the CDR3: TGCGCCAGCAGCTCCCGACAGGGGGGAACTGAAGCTTTCTTT.

By its share, this clone is medium-sized. The chain has TRBV15 and TRBJ2-1, with D unresolved. This CDR3 is built from 12 residues. Germline CDR1 reads LNHNV; CDR2 reads YYDKDF (reference sequence). Trimming stripped 9 bases from V and 6 bases from J, with 12 bases between. This chain's CDR3 is CATGHTPNEQFF. The CDR3 nucleotides are TGTGCCACGGGCCATACTCCCAATGAGCAGTTCTTC.

V is TRBV5-1 and J is TRBJ2-5; 8 nucleotides agree with TRBD1. Germline V gene lookup returns CDR1 SGHRS and CDR2 YFSETQ. The CDR3 runs 13 residues. Trimming cost V 2 bases and J 9 bases; bases outside gene matches: 6. This chain's CDR3 is CASSFGTGEPQYF. The DNA for the CDR3 is TGCGCCAGCAGCTTCGGGACAGGCGAACCCCAGTACTTC.

The chain carries TRBV12-3 or TRBV12-4 and TRBJ2-5, with D possibly TRBD1 on 6 matching bases. The V end was cut by 4 bases, the J end by 4 bases, with 13 bases between. The CDR3 spans 14 residues. This CDR3 is CASSSSTGSETQYF. CDR3 sequence (DNA): TGTGCCAGCAGTTCTTCAACAGGGTCAGAGACCCAGTACTTC.

V and J are TRBV12-3 or TRBV12-4 and TRBJ2-2; the D is unclear. Trimming took off 4 bases at V and 5 bases at J, with 5 bases between the two ends. The CDR3 is 12 residues long. The CDR3, as DNA: TGTGCCAGCAGTTATAGGACCGGGGAGCTGTTTTTT. Its protein is CASSYRTGELFF.

This clone is judged medium-sized. The chain recombines TRBV7-3 with TRBJ2-1; 9 bases line up with TRBD1. Germline CDR1 reads SGHTA; CDR2 reads FQGTGA. Trimming cost V 7 bases and J 4 bases; bases outside gene matches: 5. The CDR3 is made up of 14 amino acids. The CDR3 coding sequence is TGTGCCAGCAAGAAGGGACAGGGATACAATGAGCAGTTCTTC. This gives the protein CASKKGQGYNEQFF.

This clone was seen repeatedly, ten times or more. The V and J genes are TRBV14 and TRBJ2-2, with 8 bases that match TRBD1. Germline V gene lookup returns CDR1 SGHDN and CDR2 FVKESK. Trimming cost V 3 bases and J 6 bases; bases outside gene matches: 3. The CDR3 has 14 amino acids. CDR3 sequence (DNA): TGTGCCAGCAGCCAGATGACAGGGGCCGGGGAGCTGTTTTTT. As protein: CASSQMTGAGELFF.

The genes are TRBV27 and TRBJ2-7, with D perhaps matching TRBD1 (5 bases). Trimming removed 3 bases at V and 5 bases at J, with 17 bases between. CDR3 length: 15 residues. Germline-derived CDR1 and CDR2 are MNHEY and SMNVEV (reference sequence). The CDR3 spells CASSFLGEIFNEQYF. CDR3 DNA sequence: TGTGCCAGCAGTTTCTTAGGGGAAATATTTAACGAGCAGTACTTC.

This clone was recorded many times. The DNA for the CDR3 is TGTGCCAGCAGCCCCGGACAGGGACATTCACCCCTCCACTTT. It is translated as CASSPGQGHSPLHF. The chain links TRBV3-1 to TRBJ1-6; 8 bases are shared with TRBD1. The J segment lost 8 bases and the V segment lost 4 bases, leaving 4 bases of the junction unmatched. CDR3 length: 14 residues. CDR1 and CDR2 from the germline V gene are LGHDT and YNNKEL (reference sequence).

The chain couples TRBV5-1 to TRBJ2-1; D perhaps matches TRBD2 (6 bases). Trimming shortened V by 3 bases and J by 7 bases, and 11 bases separated the two germline ends. Germline V gene lookup returns CDR1 SGHRS and CDR2 YFSETQ. The CDR3 is 13 amino acids. CDR3 region: CASSSGTANEQFF. DNA for the CDR3: TGCGCCAGCAGCTCCGGGACTGCAAATGAGCAGTTCTTC.

The chain has TRBV20-1 and TRBJ2-7; D unresolved. The CDR3 is made up of 11 amino acids. The V gene lost 1 base and the J gene lost 5 bases, with 6 bases spanning the gap. Germline V lookup: CDR1 DFQATT, CDR2 SNEGSKA (reference sequence). The CDR3 DNA reads TGCAGTGCTAGAGCTCGGGACGAGCAGTACTTC. Translated: CSARARDEQYF.

Worth noting for this clone: This CDR3 is missing its conserved last phenylalanine or tryptophan, likely due to a read error. The chain is built from TRBV3-1 and TRBJ1-3; no clear D gene. CDR1 and CDR2 (germline): LGHDT, YNNKEL (reference sequence). The CDR3 sequence is 11 residues long. V was trimmed by 3 bases and J by 4 bases, leaving 1 base between them. The CDR3 protein is CASSQGNTIYL. In DNA, the CDR3 is TGTGCCAGCAGCCAGGGAAACACCATATATCTT.

This clone is medium-sized. The chain combines TRBV5-1 with TRBJ2-7, with D hard to call. This CDR3 is built from 11 residues. With 0 bases removed from V and 3 bases from J, the gap between germline ends came to 1 base. Germline values: CDR1 SGHRS, CDR2 YFSETQ. CDR3 region: CASSLGYEQYF. The CDR3 nucleotides read TGCGCCAGCAGCTTGGGCTACGAGCAGTACTTC. Full variable domain (remainder filled in from reference TRBV5-1 and TRBJ2-7): KAGVTQTPRYLIKTRGQQVTLSCSPISGHRSVSWYQQTPGQGLQFLFEYFSETQRNKGNFPGRFSGRQFSNSRSEMNVSTLELGDSALYLCASSLGYEQYFGPGTRLTVT.

This clone has just a few counts. The V and J genes are TRBV6-1 and TRBJ2-7; 11 bases are a match to TRBD2. With 4 bases clipped from V and 2 bases from J, the junction kept 7 bases outside the gene matches. This CDR3 spans 16 amino acids. CDR1 and CDR2 from the germline V gene are MNHNS and SASEGT. The CDR3 loop reads CASSAPTSGTTYEQYF. The CDR3 bases are TGTGCCAGCAGTGCCCCGACTAGCGGGACTACCTACGAGCAGTACTTC.

Comment on this clone: One end of the junction varies from germline; a read error may be responsible. The rearrangement joins TRBV27 to TRBJ2-7; tentative D call: TRBD1 (5 bases). There are 13 residues in the CDR3. Per the germline V gene, CDR1 is MNHEY and CDR2 is SMNVEV (reference sequence). The CDR3 sequence: CARSIPGIHEHYF. The CDR3 DNA reads TGTGCCAGGAGTATCCCAGGGATCCACGAGCATTACTTC.

This clone has at least ten counts. This chain links TRBV2 with TRBJ1-1, with D perhaps TRBD1 (6 bases). Trimming took off 0 bases at V and 0 bases at J, with 8 bases between the two ends. This CDR3 has 15 amino acids. CDR1 is SNHLY, CDR2 FYNNEI, per germline. DNA for the CDR3: TGTGCCAGCAGTGAAGCGCAGGGGTTGAACACTGAAGCTTTCTTT. Its translation: CASSEAQGLNTEAFF.

By sample fraction, this clone is medium-sized. The same CDR3 can be traced to other DNA sequences in this sample. The gene calls are TRBV6-1 and TRBJ2-7; 10 positions agree with TRBD1. This CDR3 is built from 17 residues. Germline lookup yields CDR1 MNHNS and CDR2 SASEGT. V was clipped by 3 bases and J by 5 bases; unmatched bases: 13. CDR3: CASSEGDRDRGSNEQYF. The CDR3, as DNA: TGTGCCAGCAGTGAGGGGGACCGGGACAGGGGAAGCAACGAGCAGTACTTC.

In this sample, this clone turned up a few times. The rearrangement uses TRBV24-1 and TRBJ2-5; the D call may be TRBD1 or TRBD2 (6 bases each). This CDR3 comprises 16 residues. V dropped 1 base and J dropped 1 base, with 12 bases sitting between them. Germline lookup yields CDR1 KGHDR and CDR2 SFDVKD. The CDR3, as DNA: TGTGCCACCAGTGATTTTGGAGGGGGACTCCAAGAGACCCAGTACTTC. Translation: CATSDFGGGLQETQYF.

The V call is TRBV27, the J call TRBJ2-7, with 9 positions matching TRBD2. Germline loops: CDR1 MNHEY, CDR2 SMNVEV (reference sequence). The CDR3 contains 15 residues. The CDR3 reads CAGSLDSGGFLEQYF. In DNA, the CDR3 is TGTGCTGGCAGCCTGGACAGCGGGGGGTTCTTGGAGCAGTACTTC.

This chain uses TRBV30 with TRBJ1-2, with D possibly matching TRBD1 (5 bases). CDR1 GTSNPN and CDR2 SVGIG come from the germline V gene (reference sequence). The CDR3 contains 13 residues. The V gene lost 6 bases and the J gene lost 0 bases, with 11 bases spanning the gap. In nucleotides, the CDR3 is TGTGCCTGCCGGGGGATAGCTAACTATGGCTACACCTTC. Its protein product is CACRGIANYGYTF.

The chain employs TRBV7-8 and TRBJ2-7; 10 bases fit TRBD1. V lost 0 bases to trimming and J lost 3 bases; unmatched junction nucleotides: 5. This CDR3 has 16 amino acids. Germline V gene lookup returns CDR1 SGHVS and CDR2 FQNEAQ. The CDR3, as DNA: TGTGCCAGCAGCTTAGCGGGGGGGACAGGGGTCTACGAGCAGTACTTC. Amino acid sequence: CASSLAGGTGVYEQYF. Looking up the rest from reference TRBV7-8 and TRBJ2-7 gives the full variable domain: GAGVSQSPRYKVAKRGQDVALRCDPISGHVSLFWYQQALGQGPEFLTYFQNEAQLDKSGLPSDRFFAERPEGSVSTLKIQRTQQEDSAVYLCASSLAGGTGVYEQYFGPGTRLTVT.

The rearrangement joins TRBV10-3 to TRBJ2-2; 13 bases align to TRBD2. The V segment lost 6 bases and the J segment 6 bases; nucleotides outside the gene matches: 10. CDR1 and CDR2 (germline): ENHRY, SYGVKD. The CDR3 is 17 amino acids. In DNA form, the CDR3 reads TGTGCCATCAGAGTCCCGGGACTAGCGGGAACCCCCGGGGAGCTGTTTTTT. Its protein product is CAIRVPGLAGTPGELFF.

This clone turned up a few times. The germline gene is not matched at one end of the junction; a read error may be the cause. This chain links TRBV14 with TRBJ2-7; D not certain. This CDR3 has 13 amino acids. The V gene's germline CDR1 is SGHDN and CDR2 FVKESK. In nucleotides, the CDR3 is TGTGCCGGCAGCGTCCAGACCGTCTACGAGCAGTACTTC. Its translation: CAGSVQTVYEQYF. The variable domain in full, completed from reference TRBV14 and TRBJ2-7, reads EAGVTQFPSHSVIEKGQTVTLRCDPISGHDNLYWYRRVMGKEIKFLLHFVKESKQDESGMPNNRFLAERTGGTYSTLKVQPAELEDSGVYFCAGSVQTVYEQYFGPGTRLTVT.

This chain links TRBV16 with TRBJ1-5, with D possibly being TRBD1 (6 bases). This CDR3 region has 17 residues. Trimming took off 1 base at V and 2 bases at J, with 15 bases between the two ends. Germline CDR1 is KGHSY and CDR2 is FQNENV. In DNA form, the CDR3 reads TGTGCCAGCAGCCAATGGGGGACATGTAAAGGCAATCAGCCCCAGCATTTT. Amino acids: CASSQWGTCKGNQPQHF.

This clone was counted at least ten times. The V call is TRBV27, the J call TRBJ2-3, with TRBD2 matching over 12 bases. The CDR3 is 15 amino acids. Germline assignment: CDR1 MNHEY and CDR2 SMNVEV (reference sequence). Trimming removed 8 bases from V and 2 bases from J; junction bases left unmatched: 5. CDR3 nucleotides: TGTGCCAGCTCGCTAGCGGGAGGGATCACAGATACGCAGTATTTT. It translates to CASSLAGGITDTQYF.

This sequence joins TRBV20-1 and TRBJ1-1; possible D gene TRBD1, 5 bases. Germline values: CDR1 DFQATT, CDR2 SNEGSKA (reference sequence). The CDR3 spans 15 residues. The V and J ends lost 3 bases and 5 bases respectively, with 19 bases between them. In DNA, the CDR3 is TGCAGTGCTAGGGCCTTAGAGGGGCCGGTGACTGAAGCTTTCTTT. Protein sequence: CSARALEGPVTEAFF.

This clone was seen many times. A much bigger clone sits one base away, suggesting this may be a read error. Other DNA sequences of this sample code for an identical CDR3. The rearrangement links TRBV24-1 to TRBJ1-1; D remains ambiguous. The germline V gene has CDR1 KGHDR and CDR2 SFDVKD. The CDR3 consists of 11 residues. With 9 bases removed from V and 6 bases from J, the gap between germline ends came to 10 bases. The chain's CDR3 is CATSSEAEAFF. CDR3 DNA: TGTGCCACCTCCTCGGAAGCTGAAGCTTTCTTT.

As to this clone: This is likely a read error, given that the CDR3 carries no conserved phenylalanine or tryptophan at its end. The rearrangement uses TRBV4-1 and TRBJ2-2; no reliable D call. V was cut by 3 bases and J by 4 bases, with 9 bases left in between. From germline, CDR1 is MGHRA and CDR2 YSYEKL. This CDR3 is 14 amino acids long. CDR3 DNA: TGCGCCAGCAGCCATACAGTGGGCACCGGGGAGCTGTTTCTT. This codes for CASSHTVGTGELFL.

The chain couples TRBV20-1 to TRBJ2-1; 13 bases map to TRBD2. The junction had 6 bases not matched to a gene; V was cut back by 6 bases and J by 4 bases. In germline, CDR1 is DFQATT, CDR2 SNEGSKA (reference sequence). CDR3 length equals 15 residues. This CDR3 is CSALGTSGIYNEQFF. The CDR3 DNA sequence: TGCAGTGCCCTGGGGACTAGCGGGATATACAATGAGCAGTTCTTC.